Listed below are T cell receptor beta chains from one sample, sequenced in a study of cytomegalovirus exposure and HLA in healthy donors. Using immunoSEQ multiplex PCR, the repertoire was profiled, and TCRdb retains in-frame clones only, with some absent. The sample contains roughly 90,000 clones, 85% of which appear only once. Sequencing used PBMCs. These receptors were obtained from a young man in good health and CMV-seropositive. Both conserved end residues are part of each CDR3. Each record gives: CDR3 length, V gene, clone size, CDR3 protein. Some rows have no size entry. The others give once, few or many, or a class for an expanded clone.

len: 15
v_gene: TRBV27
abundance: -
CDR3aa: CASRETGETGNTIYF

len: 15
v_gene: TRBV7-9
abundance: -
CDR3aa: CASSPRTGSTDTQYF

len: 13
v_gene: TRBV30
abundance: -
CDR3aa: CAWTSTGSGELFF

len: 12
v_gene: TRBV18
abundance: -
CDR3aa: CASSSPNTEAFF

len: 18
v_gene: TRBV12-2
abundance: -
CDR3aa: CASRFQTYSGSVYNEQFF

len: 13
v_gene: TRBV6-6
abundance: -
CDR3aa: CASSYSGGEAKTF

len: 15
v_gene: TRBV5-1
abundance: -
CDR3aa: CASSLRTGGLEKLFF

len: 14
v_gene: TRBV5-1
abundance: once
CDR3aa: CASSLGPKNTEAFF

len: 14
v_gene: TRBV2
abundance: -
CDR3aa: CATTGGAASTEAFF

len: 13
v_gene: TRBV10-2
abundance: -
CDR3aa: CAGGTSVVNEQFF

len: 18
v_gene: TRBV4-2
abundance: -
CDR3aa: CASSQDQYWPSGWVTQYF

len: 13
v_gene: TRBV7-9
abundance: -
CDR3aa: CASSLVQVDEQFF

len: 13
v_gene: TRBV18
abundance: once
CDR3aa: CASSPPSGEEQFF

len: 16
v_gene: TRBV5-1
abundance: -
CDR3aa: CASSLTSGRVTGELFF

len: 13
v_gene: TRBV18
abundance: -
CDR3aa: CASSLAIQETQYF

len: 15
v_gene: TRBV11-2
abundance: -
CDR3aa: CATKDGYRGGETQYF

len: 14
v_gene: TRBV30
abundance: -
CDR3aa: CAWSVQVGRTEAFF

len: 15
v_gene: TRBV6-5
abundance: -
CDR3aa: CASSYLEGSGYGYTF

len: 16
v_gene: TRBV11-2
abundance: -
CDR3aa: CASSPDGTWAKNIQYF

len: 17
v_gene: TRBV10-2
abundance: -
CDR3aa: CASSEEGRGRFGNEQFF

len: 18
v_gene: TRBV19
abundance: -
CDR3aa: CASSTPPGGTSSNQPQHF

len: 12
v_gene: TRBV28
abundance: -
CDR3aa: CASSGMNTEAFF

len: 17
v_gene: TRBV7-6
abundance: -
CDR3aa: CASSLAWRDGRGETQYF

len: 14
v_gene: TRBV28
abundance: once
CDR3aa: CASSFGQGATEAFF

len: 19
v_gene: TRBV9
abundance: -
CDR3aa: CASSPLGLAGGPEEDTQYF

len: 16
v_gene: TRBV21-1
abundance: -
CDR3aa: CASSKEDRNSNQPQHF

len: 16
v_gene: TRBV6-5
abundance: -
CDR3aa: CASSYSVYGGKETQYF

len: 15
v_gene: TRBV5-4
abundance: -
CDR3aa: CASTPQGGGWETQYF

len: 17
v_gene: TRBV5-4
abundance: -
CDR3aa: CASSPNLGTRVYNEQFF

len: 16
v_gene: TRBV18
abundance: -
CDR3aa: CASSLAGGMSTDTQYF

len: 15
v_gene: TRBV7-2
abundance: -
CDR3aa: CASSPPGRVDYGYTF

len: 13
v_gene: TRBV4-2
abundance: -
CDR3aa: CASSQNQEGRAFF

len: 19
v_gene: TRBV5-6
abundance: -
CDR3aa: CASSPRLAGGPSAKNIQYF

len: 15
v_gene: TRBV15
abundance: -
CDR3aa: CATSSTRDSGNTIYF

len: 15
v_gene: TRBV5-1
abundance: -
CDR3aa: CASSLVGQGGNEQFF

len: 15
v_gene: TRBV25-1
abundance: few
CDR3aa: CASSLPGFSGNTIYF

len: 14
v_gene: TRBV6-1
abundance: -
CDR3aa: CASRSSGHTDTQYF

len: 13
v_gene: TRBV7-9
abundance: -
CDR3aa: CASSLGSGTEAFF

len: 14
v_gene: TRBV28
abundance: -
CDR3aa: CASSSRNTGDEQFF

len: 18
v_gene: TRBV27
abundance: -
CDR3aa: CASSSSPAASGRMKTQYF

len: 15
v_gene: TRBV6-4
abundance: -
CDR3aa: CASSDRAGGGDTQYF

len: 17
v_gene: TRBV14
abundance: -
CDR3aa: CASSQFGTARSNTEAFF